This T cell receptor beta chain is drawn from a study of blood T cell repertoires in COVID-19. V lost 7 bases, J lost 0 bases, and 7 bases lay in between. CDR3 length equals 12 residues. Germline CDR1 is WSHSY and CDR2 is SAAADI. Assay used: immunoSEQ multiplex PCR; TCRdb lists only in-frame clones, some missing. The data contain roughly 400,000 clones, around nine tenths of them singletons. The chain links TRBV10-2 to TRBJ2-7; TRBD1 might be the D (5 bases). The receptor was isolated from a woman aged 45-65 years who had recovered from COVID-19. Material: PBMCs or T cells enriched from blood (not recorded which). CDR3 residues: CASIGVSYEQYF. As DNA, the CDR3 is TGCGCCAGCATAGGGGTCTCCTACGAGCAGTACTTC.